The next 2 T cell receptor beta chains were all read from a single sample in a study of T cell repertoires in cytomegalovirus infection. One entry per CDR3 protein results from TCRdb running MiXCR on the reads. The sample contains approximately 260,000 distinct CDR3 sequences, less than 25% of which appear only once. For these receptors, no antigen is known. Here the sequenced sample was cultured PBMCs, taken from culture after CMV antigen stimulation. These TCRs come from a human donor in good health (CMV status not recorded). Some clones in this sample may be carry-over from other donors' samples.

This clonotype was observed at least ten times. This chain uses TRBV7-6 with TRBJ2-3; TRBD2 aligns across 8 bases. CDR1 SGHVS and CDR2 FNYEAQ come from the germline V gene. The CDR3 contains 16 residues. J lost 3 bases, V lost 4 bases, and 9 bases had no gene match. CDR3 sequence (DNA): TGTGCCAGCAGCTCCCTCAGCGGGAGAGGAACAGATACGCAGTATTTT. Translating gives CASSSLSGRGTDTQYF.

V usage is TRBV25-1 and J usage is TRBJ1-2, with a possible D match to TRBD1 (6 bases). The CDR3 covers 13 residues. Germline V gene sequence: CDR1 MGHDK, CDR2 SYGVNS. V was trimmed by 4 bases and J by 4 bases, leaving 10 bases between them. The CDR3 nucleotides read TGTGCCAGCAGTGGTCCGGGGGCCTATGGCTACACCTTC. It specifies CASSGPGAYGYTF.